The 15 T cell receptor beta chains presented below share a single source sample, sequenced in a study of read filtering for tumor transcriptome and immune sequencing. This library used approximately 390 ng RNA and molecular barcoded adaptors spanning alpha/delta and beta/gamma chains. TCRdb re-called the reads with MiXCR, one entry per CDR3 protein. The sample lists 37,000 or so distinct CDR3 sequences, around 15% occurring once. Sequencing used a population of CD138-negative cells sorted from bone marrow. The source of these receptors is a donor aged 40 or older with multiple myeloma.

This clonotype was observed a few times. This rearrangement joins TRBV20-1 to TRBJ2-1, with D hard to call. The V gene lost 3 bases and the J gene lost 7 bases, with 7 bases spanning the gap. This CDR3 has 11 residues. In germline, CDR1 is DFQATT, CDR2 SNEGSKA (reference sequence). This CDR3 reads CSARAVNEQFF. Written as DNA, the CDR3 is TGCAGTGCTAGGGCGGTAAATGAGCAGTTCTTC.

A remark on this clonotype: This likely traces to a read error, being one base from a far larger clone. The chain links TRBV6-5 to TRBJ2-1; TRBD1 matches at 7 bases. CDR3 length: 15 amino acids. Losses at the gene ends were 5 bases for V and 0 bases for J; bases not matched to a gene: 4. Looked up from germline, CDR1 is MNHEY and CDR2 is SVGAGI. For the CDR3, the DNA is TGTGCCAGCAGTCTCCAGGGGGTCTCCTACAATGAGCAGTTCTTC. Translating gives CASSLQGVSYNEQFF.

This clonotype was observed many times. This chain joins TRBV6-5 and TRBJ2-1; no clear D. The CDR3 covers 14 residues. V lost 0 bases to trimming and J lost 5 bases, with 8 bases between them. Germline V gives CDR1 MNHEY, CDR2 SVGAGI. In nucleotides, the CDR3 is TGTGCCAGCAGTTACTCGAACATCAACAATGAGCAGTTCTTC. This encodes CASSYSNINNEQFF.

In this sample, this clonotype turned up many times. J is TRBJ2-2 and V is TRBV12-3 or TRBV12-4, with 8 bases aligning to TRBD2. The CDR3 loop spans 19 amino acids. V lost 7 bases and J lost 6; bases outside the gene matches: 22. The CDR3, as DNA: TGTGCCAGCACCCTCCGGGTGGGGTGGGAGCGGGAGTCGTCCGGGGAGCTGTTTTTT. Encoded protein: CASTLRVGWERESSGELFF.

Many counts were recorded for this clonotype. The chain uses TRBV18 and TRBJ1-4, with unresolved D. The CDR3 spans 15 residues. V lost 3 bases and J 3 bases, leaving 11 bases between the germline ends. Germline CDR1 and CDR2: KGHSH and LQKENI. The DNA of the CDR3 is TGTGCCAGCTCACCCACACCAGCGTCTAATGAAAAACTGTTTTTT. This encodes CASSPTPASNEKLFF. The full variable domain, completed using reference TRBV18 and TRBJ1-4, is NAGVMQNPRHLVRRRGQEARLRCSPMKGHSHVYWYRQLPEEGLKFMVYLQKENIIDESGMPKERFSAEFPKEGPSILRIQQVVRGDSAAYFCASSPTPASNEKLFFGSGTQLSVL.

This clonotype has a count of ten or more. This chain connects TRBV29-1 to TRBJ2-1; tentatively, D is TRBD2 (6 bases). V was cut by 2 bases and J by 13 bases, with 12 bases left in between. Germline assignment: CDR1 SQVTM and CDR2 ANQGSEA. The length of the CDR3 is 11 residues. Written as DNA, the CDR3 is TGCAGCGTTGAAATGGCGGGAAAACAGTTCTTC. Its protein product is CSVEMAGKQFF.

The V gene is TRBV20-1, the J gene TRBJ2-3, with 10 bases aligning to TRBD2. The CDR3 is made up of 17 amino acids. Per the germline V gene, CDR1 is DFQATT and CDR2 is SNEGSKA (reference sequence). The junction had 10 bases not matched to a gene; V was cut back by 1 base and J by 3 bases. CDR3 loop: CSARGKDLAGETDTQYF. CDR3 nucleotides: TGCAGTGCTAGAGGCAAAGACCTAGCGGGAGAGACAGATACGCAGTATTTT.

Comments on this clonotype: This likely traces to a read error, being one base from a far larger clone. This rearrangement joins TRBV7-8 to TRBJ2-1; the D gene is possibly TRBD2 (5 bases). The CDR3 loop spans 15 amino acids. The germline V gene has CDR1 SGHVS and CDR2 FQNEAQ. The CDR3 region has the DNA TGTGCCAGCAGCTCTAGAGCGGACTTCTACAATGAGCGGTTCTTC. This gives the protein CASSSRADFYNERFF.

This clonotype was picked up many times. This chain uses TRBV20-1 with TRBJ2-4; 8 nucleotides align to TRBD1. CDR1 is DFQATT, CDR2 SNEGSKA, per germline (reference sequence). The CDR3 contains 15 residues. The J segment lost 5 bases and the V segment lost 2 bases, leaving 8 bases of the junction unmatched. The CDR3 loop reads CSARPGGGGENIQYF. The CDR3 bases are TGCAGTGCTAGACCAGGGGGCGGAGGTGAAAACATTCAGTACTTC.

CDR3 coding DNA: TGTGCCAGCAGCTTAGGCGTGGTGGGCGAGCAGTACTTC. It translates to CASSLGVVGEQYF. The chain carries TRBV11-2 and TRBJ2-7; no definite D call. V lost 1 base and J 6 bases, leaving 10 bases between the germline ends. Per the germline V gene, CDR1 is SGHAT and CDR2 is FQNNGV. This CDR3 has 13 amino acids.

This clonotype was counted at least ten times. The genes are TRBV30 and TRBJ1-1; weak D call: TRBD1 (6 bases). CDR3 size: 13 residues. V was trimmed by 0 bases and J by 11 bases, leaving 16 bases between them. Germline V gives CDR1 GTSNPN, CDR2 SVGIG (reference sequence). As DNA, the CDR3 is TGTGCCTGGAGTGTATGGGACCTGGGGGCGGCTTTCTTT. Protein: CAWSVWDLGAAFF.

Regarding this clonotype: A read error may be the cause here, since a much bigger clone is one base away. Here the CDR3 reads CASSGVAYEQCF. The CDR3 coding sequence is TGTGCCAGCAGTGGCGTTGCCTACGAGCAGTGCTTC. The J gene is TRBJ2-7, the V gene TRBV28; D uncertain. The CDR3 contains 12 residues. CDR1 is MDHEN, CDR2 SYDVKM, per germline.

At least ten counts were recorded for this clonotype. The chain carries TRBV27 and TRBJ2-7; D may be TRBD1 or TRBD2 (5 bases each). Germline-derived CDR1 and CDR2 are MNHEY and SMNVEV (reference sequence). V was pared by 6 bases and J by 1 base, with 10 bases between. The CDR3 has 13 residues. CDR3 sequence reads: CASRPRGSYEQYF. The CDR3 DNA sequence: TGTGCCAGCAGGCCGAGGGGTTCCTACGAGCAGTACTTC.

In its sample, this clonotype was seen many times. This sequence joins TRBV19 and TRBJ2-5, with 10 positions matching TRBD2. Trimming took 4 bases from V and 2 from J; bases not matched to a gene: 7. The germline gives CDR1 LNHDA, CDR2 SQIVND (reference sequence). The CDR3 totals 16 residues. The CDR3 sequence: CASSRRTSGEQETQYF. In nucleotides, the CDR3 is TGTGCCAGTAGTAGACGGACTAGCGGAGAACAAGAGACCCAGTACTTC.

The gene calls are TRBV15 and TRBJ2-7; a weak D match, TRBD1 (6 bases). The CDR3 spans 15 residues. From germline, CDR1 is LNHNV and CDR2 YYDKDF (reference sequence). Deletions cut 1 base from V and 3 bases from J, with 13 bases between. The CDR3 nucleotides are TGTGCCACCAGCAGAGCCGGGACAAGGTACTACGAGCAGTACTTC. This sequence encodes CATSRAGTRYYEQYF.